This T cell receptor (beta chain) was recovered during a study of breast tumors, draining lymph nodes, adjacent tissues. The lymph nodes were axillary draining lymph nodes from breast cancer patients. Findings and caveats of the study: Tumors had less TCR diversity than lymph nodes, more than nontumor tissue. Data only fit, rather than demonstrated, lymph node origin of most tumor T cells. Tumor and nontumor repertoires were significantly more similar in luminal-like than in basal-like breast cancer.

For this clonotype: The target antigen is unknown.

Each CDR3 protein gets one entry after TCRdb re-called the multiplex PCR reads with MiXCR. The repertoire holds about 120,000 distinct CDR3 sequences, with about 20% as singletons. The CDR3 sequence is 17 residues long. The germline gives CDR1 LNHNV, CDR2 YYDKDF (reference sequence). V was shortened by 0 bases and J by 4 bases, with 13 bases between the two germline ends. Sequenced: axillary lymph node tissue. V is TRBV15 and J is TRBJ2-6; D gene ambiguous. The source is a female donor with breast cancer. Some clones in this sample may be carry-over from other donors' samples. The CDR3 protein is CATSRDRFRRGANVLTF. DNA for the CDR3: TGTGCCACCAGCAGAGACAGGTTTAGAAGGGGGGCCAACGTCCTGACTTTC.